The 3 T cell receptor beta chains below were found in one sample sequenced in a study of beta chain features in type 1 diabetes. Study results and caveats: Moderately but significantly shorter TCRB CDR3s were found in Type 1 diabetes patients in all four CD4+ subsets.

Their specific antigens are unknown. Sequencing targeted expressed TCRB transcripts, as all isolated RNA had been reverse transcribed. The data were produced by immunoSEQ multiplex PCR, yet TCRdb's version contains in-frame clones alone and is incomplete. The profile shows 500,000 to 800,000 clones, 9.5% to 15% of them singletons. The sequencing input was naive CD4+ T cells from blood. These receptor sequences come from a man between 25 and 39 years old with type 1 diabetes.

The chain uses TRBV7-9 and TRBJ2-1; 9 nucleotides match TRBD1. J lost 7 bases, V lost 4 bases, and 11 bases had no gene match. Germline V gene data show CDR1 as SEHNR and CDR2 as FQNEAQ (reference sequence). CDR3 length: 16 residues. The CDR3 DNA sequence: TGTGCCAGCAGCTGGCCGCCGGGACAGGGCGGGAATGAGCAGTTCTTC. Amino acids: CASSWPPGQGGNEQFF.

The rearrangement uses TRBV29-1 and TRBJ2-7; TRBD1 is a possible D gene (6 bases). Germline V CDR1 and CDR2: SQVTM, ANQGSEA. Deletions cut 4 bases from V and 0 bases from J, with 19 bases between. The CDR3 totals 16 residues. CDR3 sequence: CSVGGTGTQYSYEQYF. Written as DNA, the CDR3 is TGCAGCGTTGGGGGAACCGGGACACAATACTCCTACGAGCAGTACTTC.

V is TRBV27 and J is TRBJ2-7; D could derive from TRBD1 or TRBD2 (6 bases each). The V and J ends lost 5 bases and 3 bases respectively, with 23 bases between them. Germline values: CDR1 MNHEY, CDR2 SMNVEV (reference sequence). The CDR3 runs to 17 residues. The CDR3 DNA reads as TGTGCCAGCAGTCCAACAAAGGGGGGCGAAGGTATCTACGAGCAGTACTTC. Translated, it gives CASSPTKGGEGIYEQYF.